The 25 T cell receptor beta chains below come from one sample, sequenced in a study of T-cell memory formation after mild COVID-19. MiXCR, run by TCRdb on the 5' RACE reads, gives a single entry per CDR3 protein. The profile shows approximately 260,000 distinct CDR3 sequences, approximately 16% of them singletons. The sequencing input was PBMCs or a T cell subset sorted from them (not recorded which). Receptors were obtained from a young man who had mild COVID-19 (a few samples of this study predate the infection). Cell type and time point are not known.

This clonotype was counted a few times. The chain recombines TRBV5-1 with TRBJ1-5, with D maybe TRBD1 (6 bases). Trimming cost V 7 bases and J 3 bases, with 11 bases left between them. The CDR3 is made up of 13 amino acids. The germline CDR1 and CDR2 sequences are SGHRS and YFSETQ. The CDR3 loop is CASRQAFNQPQHF. The CDR3 DNA follows: TGCGCCAGCCGACAGGCGTTCAATCAGCCCCAGCATTTT.

This clonotype has just a few counts. A junction boundary mismatches the germline segment, possibly from a read error. The chain has TRBV7-7 and TRBJ2-2, with D maybe TRBD1 (6 bases). The CDR3 covers 14 residues. The germline gives CDR1 SSHAT, CDR2 FNYEAQ (reference sequence). The CDR3 DNA reads as TGTGCTAGCAGCCCTGGACAGTACGCGGCTGAGCTGTTTTTT. Its protein product is CASSPGQYAAELFF.

This clonotype was recorded a few times. The chain carries TRBV20-1 and TRBJ1-6; possibly TRBD1 for D (5 bases). V dropped 0 bases and J dropped 6 bases, with 15 bases sitting between them. Germline assignment: CDR1 DFQATT and CDR2 SNEGSKA (reference sequence). The CDR3 is made up of 16 amino acids. CDR3: CSARDSYRGVNSPLHF. For the CDR3, the DNA is TGCAGTGCTAGAGATTCGTACCGGGGGGTTAATTCACCCCTCCACTTT.

This clonotype was seen more than once but under ten times. The rearrangement uses TRBV7-2 and TRBJ2-7; perhaps TRBD1 as D (6 bases). CDR1 and CDR2 (germline): SGHTA, FQGNSA. This CDR3 spans 15 amino acids. V lost 5 bases, J lost 2 bases, and 16 bases lay in between. The CDR3 DNA reads TGTGCCAGCAGCCCACAGGGTCGTCAACCCTACGAGCAGTACGTC. It specifies CASSPQGRQPYEQYV.

This clonotype came up a few times. The J gene is TRBJ2-5, the V gene TRBV5-1; D ambiguous. V lost 5 bases, J lost 2 bases, and 13 bases lay in between. This CDR3 contains 14 residues. Germline V gene sequence: CDR1 SGHRS, CDR2 YFSETQ. CDR3 sequence (DNA): TGCGCCAGCAGGTCCCTCTCGGAACAAGAGACCCAGTACTTC. It encodes CASRSLSEQETQYF.

The gene calls are TRBV11-1 and TRBJ2-7, with TRBD1 matching 8 bases. With 5 bases clipped from V and 3 bases from J, the junction kept 9 bases outside the gene matches. The CDR3 covers 15 residues. Germline V lookup: CDR1 SGHAT, CDR2 FQDESV (reference sequence). CDR3 sequence (DNA): TGTGCCAGCAGCCGTGGACAGGGACCTTACTACGAGCAGTACTTC. Translation gives CASSRGQGPYYEQYF.

The V gene is TRBV18, the J gene TRBJ2-7; D is undetermined. The V and J ends lost 4 bases and 7 bases respectively, with 14 bases between them. Germline lookup yields CDR1 KGHSH and CDR2 LQKENI. This CDR3 spans 13 amino acids. The CDR3 bases are TGTGCCAGCTCACACGGGCCACCGAAAGAGCAGTACGTC. Encoded protein: CASSHGPPKEQYV.

In its sample, this clonotype was seen a few times. The CDR3 bases are TGCAGTGCTAGAGCGCAGGCGGGGCAAGAGACCCAGTACTTC. It codes for CSARAQAGQETQYF. The chain employs TRBV20-1 and TRBJ2-5, with TRBD2 as a possible D gene (6 bases). V was pared by 1 base and J by 2 bases, with 11 bases between. This CDR3 is 14 amino acids long. Germline V gene data show CDR1 as DFQATT and CDR2 as SNEGSKA (reference sequence).

The CDR3, as DNA: TGTGCCAGCAGCCAGGACAGATTTCAGCCCCAGCATTTT. Protein: CASSQDRFQPQHF. The rearrangement links TRBV28 to TRBJ1-5; D perhaps matches TRBD1 (6 bases). Germline-derived CDR1 and CDR2 are MDHEN and SYDVKM. V dropped 6 bases and J dropped 6 bases, with 12 bases sitting between them. The CDR3 runs to 13 residues. Drawing the rest from reference TRBV28 and TRBJ1-5, the complete variable domain is DVKVTQSSRYLVKRTGEKVFLECVQDMDHENMFWYRQDPGLGLRLIYFSYDVKMKEKGDIPEGYSVSREKKERFSLILESASTNQTSMYLCASSQDRFQPQHFGDGTRLSIL.

This clonotype was counted a few times. V gene TRBV7-2 combines with J gene TRBJ1-4, with D perhaps matching TRBD1 (6 bases). The CDR3 is 13 residues long. Germline values: CDR1 SGHTA, CDR2 FQGNSA. Trimming stripped 5 bases from V and 10 bases from J, with 14 bases between. CDR3 in amino acids: CASSRGQTGKLFF. CDR3 nucleotides: TGTGCCAGCAGCCGCGGACAGACCGGAAAACTGTTTTTT.

The sample holds a few counts of this clonotype. The gene calls are TRBV29-1 and TRBJ1-2, with 9 nucleotides matching TRBD1. V dropped 5 bases and J dropped 9; count of bases not matched to a gene: 7. CDR1 and CDR2 (germline): SQVTM, ANQGSEA. This CDR3 has 12 residues. The CDR3 is CSVYGQGLRYTF. CDR3 bases: TGCAGCGTTTACGGACAGGGGCTCCGCTACACCTTC.

The gene calls are TRBV9 and TRBJ2-5, with 8 bases lining up with TRBD2. CDR3 length equals 16 residues. Germline trimming cut 1 base from V and 5 bases from J; bases unmatched to any gene: 10. CDR1 SGDLS and CDR2 YYNGEE come from the germline V gene. CDR3 residues: CASSVRSAGGRETQYF. CDR3 in DNA: TGTGCCAGCAGCGTAAGGTCTGCGGGGGGCCGGGAGACCCAGTACTTC.

The V gene is TRBV29-1, the J gene TRBJ1-5, with 7 bases that match TRBD1. In germline, CDR1 is SQVTM, CDR2 ANQGSEA. CDR3 length: 15 residues. CDR3 in amino acids: CRLGYKGQRYQPQHF. CDR3 coding DNA: TGCAGGTTGGGATATAAGGGACAGAGATATCAGCCCCAGCATTTT.

This clonotype has more than one count but fewer than ten. V and J are TRBV18 and TRBJ2-3; TRBD2 matches 7 bases. CDR3 length: 16 residues. V trimming: 0 bases; J trimming: 1 base; junction bases outside the gene matches: 4. Germline CDR1 KGHSH, CDR2 LQKENI. The CDR3 protein is CASSPPRGMGTDTQYF. CDR3 DNA sequence: TGTGCCAGCTCACCACCGCGGGGGATGGGCACAGATACGCAGTATTTT.

This clonotype was observed a handful of times. The V gene is TRBV7-2, the J gene TRBJ1-5; possibly TRBD1 for D (5 bases). CDR3 length: 14 residues. Germline assignment: CDR1 SGHTA and CDR2 FQGNSA. Trimming stripped 0 bases from V and 6 bases from J, with 9 bases between. The CDR3 reads CASSLARVGQPQHF. The CDR3 DNA is TGTGCCAGCAGCTTAGCCAGGGTAGGTCAGCCCCAGCATTTT.

In this sample, this clonotype turned up a few times. This chain links TRBV7-2 with TRBJ2-7, with 7 bases that match TRBD1. This CDR3 spans 14 amino acids. J was trimmed by 5 bases and V by 1 base; bases with no gene match: 5. Per germline, CDR1 SGHTA and CDR2 FQGNSA. CDR3 DNA: TGTGCCAGCAGCTTAGTAGGGGGCTCGGACGAGCAGTACGTC. Translation: CASSLVGGSDEQYV.

This clonotype was detected a few times. This chain joins TRBV6-1 and TRBJ1-6; weak D call: TRBD1 (6 bases). The ends were cut back, 5 bases at V and 3 bases at J, with 11 bases in the middle. The CDR3 is 15 residues long. Germline V lookup: CDR1 MNHNS, CDR2 SASEGT. The CDR3 DNA is TGTGCCAGCAGTCCAGGGGAACGCTATAATTCACCCCTCCACTTT. The encoded protein is CASSPGERYNSPLHF.

This clonotype was recorded at least ten times. This rearrangement joins TRBV7-2 to TRBJ2-3, with 10 bases identical to TRBD2. The junction had 7 bases not matched to a gene; V was cut back by 3 bases and J by 1 base. The CDR3 spans 17 residues. Germline lookup yields CDR1 SGHTA and CDR2 FQGNSA. CDR3: CASSFRLAGDRTDTQYF. CDR3 bases: TGTGCCAGCAGCTTCCGCCTAGCGGGGGACCGCACAGATACGCAGTATTTT.

The rearrangement uses TRBV29-1 and TRBJ2-5; D is unclear. This CDR3 has 12 residues. Germline V gene data show CDR1 as SQVTM and CDR2 as ANQGSEA. V was shortened by 8 bases and J by 1 base, with 11 bases between the two germline ends. The CDR3 bases are TGCAGCCATGGACGGATCCAAGAGACCCAGTACTTC. Translating it yields CSHGRIQETQYF.

This clonotype was seen ten or more times. The CDR3 sequence is CASSLLRSTQYF. In DNA, the CDR3 is TGTGCCAGCAGCTTATTAAGATCCACCCAGTACTTC. The gene calls are TRBV7-2 and TRBJ2-5; D ambiguous. CDR1 and CDR2 (germline): SGHTA, FQGNSA. The CDR3 is made up of 12 amino acids. V was clipped by 2 bases and J by 8 bases, with 9 bases between them. The full variable domain, with the rest looked up from reference TRBV7-2 and TRBJ2-5, is GAGVSQSPSNKVTEKGKDVELRCDPISGHTALYWYRQSLGQGLEFLIYFQGNSAPDKSGLPSDRFSAERTGGSVSTLTIQRTQQEDSAVYLCASSLLRSTQYFGPGTRLLVL.

In its sample, this clonotype was seen a few times. The rearrangement joins TRBV9 to TRBJ2-3; a possible D gene is TRBD1 (6 bases). Trimming cost V 3 bases and J 0 bases, with 8 bases left between them. Germline CDR1 is SGDLS and CDR2 is YYNGEE. CDR3 size: 14 residues. CDR3: CASSETGSTDTQYF. As DNA, the CDR3 is TGTGCCAGCAGCGAAACAGGGAGCACAGATACGCAGTATTTT.

This clonotype showed up many times. The J gene is TRBJ2-3, the V gene TRBV12-3 or TRBV12-4; 7 positions agree with TRBD2. The CDR3 spans 15 residues. The trim removed 5 bases at V and 2 bases at J, leaving 7 bases unmatched. The CDR3 loop is CASSPRGVPTDTQYF. The DNA for the CDR3 is TGTGCCAGCAGTCCCCGGGGGGTGCCCACAGATACGCAGTATTTT.

This clonotype was observed a handful of times. V and J are TRBV23-1 and TRBJ1-3; no reliable D call. TRBV23-1 is an ORF, with its function uncertain. V gave up 3 bases and J gave up 0 bases, with 15 bases separating them. The CDR3 is 17 residues long. CDR3 sequence: CASSQARHPISGNTIYF. The CDR3 DNA reads as TGCGCCAGCAGTCAGGCACGGCACCCTATCTCTGGAAACACCATATATTTT.

This clonotype was picked up a small number of times. The rearrangement joins TRBV6-5 to TRBJ2-3, with no clear D. CDR1 is MNHEY, CDR2 SVGAGI, per germline. The V end lost 4 bases, the J end lost 6 bases, and 14 bases lay between the germline ends. The CDR3 runs to 14 residues. The CDR3: CASSLHSKLDTQYF. As DNA, the CDR3 is TGTGCCAGCAGTTTACACTCTAAATTGGATACGCAGTATTTT.

This clonotype appeared a few times. The chain recombines TRBV5-6 with TRBJ2-7, with no clear D. Deletions cut 6 bases from V and 1 base from J, with 14 bases between. The CDR3 sequence is 14 residues long. Germline lookup yields CDR1 SGHDT and CDR2 YYEEEE. The DNA for the CDR3 is TGTGCCAGCAACAAACGGATCAGTTCCTACGAGCAGTACGTC. Translation: CASNKRISSYEQYV.